Included here is one TCR beta chain sequence, with context. What it binds is unknown. The sequencing template was cDNA reverse transcribed from extracted RNA. Clones were read by immunoSEQ multiplex PCR, and TCRdb kept only the in-frame ones, dropping some. The sample carries 200,000 or so clones, roughly two fifths recorded once. The sample belongs to a study of CD8+ T cells in alopecia areata. CDR1 is SGHDT and CDR2 is YYEEEE in the germline V gene. The CDR3 runs 12 residues. V was clipped by 0 bases and J by 7 bases, with 7 bases between them. Stated treatment: oral pan-JAK inhibitor, 5-10 mg twice daily. Study findings and constraints: Patients shared TCRs less clearly than mice did, possibly for HLA-related reasons. On tofacitinib, scalp and blood still held many of the expanded lesional clones. Scalp clonality and expanded CD8+ clones among the top 100 showed significant decreases with tofacitinib.

Material: CD4+ T cells sorted from blood, obtained around week 36, from a patient treated with tofacitinib. The chain links TRBV5-6 to TRBJ1-2, with D unresolved. The sequence came from a human donor with alopecia areata. CDR3 loop: CASSLGYAGYTF. CDR3 nucleotide sequence: TGTGCCAGCAGCTTGGGATACGCTGGCTACACCTTC.